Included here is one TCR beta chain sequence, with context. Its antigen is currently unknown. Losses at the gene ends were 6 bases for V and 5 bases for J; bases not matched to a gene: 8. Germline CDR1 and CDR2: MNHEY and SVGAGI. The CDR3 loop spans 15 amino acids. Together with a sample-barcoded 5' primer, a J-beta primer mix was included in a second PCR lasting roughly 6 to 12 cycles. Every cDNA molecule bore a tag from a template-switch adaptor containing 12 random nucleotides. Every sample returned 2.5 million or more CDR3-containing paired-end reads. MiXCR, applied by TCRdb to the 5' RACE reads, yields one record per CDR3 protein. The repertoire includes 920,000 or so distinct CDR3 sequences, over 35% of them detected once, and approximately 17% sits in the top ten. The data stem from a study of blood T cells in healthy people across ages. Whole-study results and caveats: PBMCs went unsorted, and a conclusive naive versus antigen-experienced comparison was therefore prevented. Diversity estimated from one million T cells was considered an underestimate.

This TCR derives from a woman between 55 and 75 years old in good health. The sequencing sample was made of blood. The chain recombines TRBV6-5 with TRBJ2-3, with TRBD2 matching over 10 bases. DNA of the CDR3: TGTGCCAGCAGAGCTAGCGGGAGCGCCGGAGATACGCAGTATTTT. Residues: CASRASGSAGDTQYF.